The text below deals with one T cell receptor (beta chain). The antigen is unknown. The data belong to a study of molecular identifiers for immune sequencing clone quantification. Notes on the study in general: A single cell's spiked Jurkat TCR RNA was reportedly detectable among 950,000 to 1,000,000 naive cells.

The naive CD8 libraries originated from between roughly 17,000 and 1,100,000 sorted cells and drew on 10%, 30% or 50% RNA. TCRdb fed the PCR reads into MiXCR, producing one record per CDR3 protein. Among around 300,000 distinct CDR3 sequences listed, over 20% were seen once. V was pared by 8 bases and J by 6 bases, with 7 bases between. Germline loops: CDR1 MNHEY, CDR2 SVGEGT. The CDR3 extends over 10 amino acids. Source material: naive CD8+ T cells from blood, with Jurkat cell RNA spiked in. The subset was: FACS-sorted CD8+CD4-CCR7+CD45RA+ naive T cells. This TCR was recovered from a human donor in good health. Some libraries in this study had Jurkat cell RNA spiked in. The gene calls are TRBV6-2 or TRBV6-3 and TRBJ1-1; D not resolved. DNA for the CDR3: TGTGCCAGCGGTTTCCCTGAAGCTTTCTTT. Protein sequence: CASGFPEAFF.